The rows below give T cell receptor beta chains drawn from one sample of a study of T cell clusters in autoimmune cytopenias. From its re-call of the multiplex PCR reads, TCRdb lists each CDR3 protein once, without DNA. The repertoire table contains roughly 1,200 distinct CDR3 sequences. Material for sequencing was peripheral blood. These receptors were collected from a human donor with an autoimmune cytopenia or autoimmune hepatitis (not recorded which). The CDR3 runs from the conserved cysteine through the conserved F or W. Size is stated for part of the rows, as once, few or many counts, or as a class when the clone is expanded.

clone_size j_call v_call cdr3_aa
NA TRBJ2-3 TRBV6-2/TRBV6-3 CASRLAGADTQYF
NA TRBJ1-1 TRBV19 CASSTRRTGAKNTEAFF
NA TRBJ2-5 TRBV6-2/TRBV6-3 CATWGGTSQETQYF
medium-sized TRBJ2-7 TRBV6-5 CASRGRAPEDEQYF
medium-sized TRBJ2-7 TRBV5-6 CASSPWNRRTSYEQYF
NA TRBJ2-1 TRBV19 CASSISLASSLQGEQFF
NA TRBJ2-3 TRBV4-3 CASSHIGTSGFSTDTQYF
medium-sized TRBJ1-6 TRBV6-5 CASGQRDRKRSSPLHF
medium-sized TRBJ2-1 TRBV29-1 CSVDSRGISYNEQFF
NA TRBJ2-1 TRBV24-1 CATSQTSGVRYNEQFF
NA TRBJ1-4 TRBV18 CASSPETARMRKLFF
NA TRBJ1-2 TRBV30 CAWSTNQGASGYTF
medium-sized TRBJ2-2 TRBV5-6 CASSYGTLGTGELFF
medium-sized TRBJ2-6 TRBV6-2/TRBV6-3 CASSKTGDGSGANVLTF
medium-sized TRBJ2-1 TRBV27 CASSLGGIYNEQFF
NA TRBJ1-5 TRBV15 CATSSKGSIQPQHF
NA TRBJ2-3 TRBV5-1 CASSLEFSDTQYF
NA TRBJ2-1 TRBV11-2 CASSLGGTVLGNEQFF
medium-sized TRBJ1-5 TRBV19 CASSMPTGFGQPQHF
NA TRBJ2-1 TRBV19 CASSKRSEVDEQFF
medium-sized TRBJ2-2 TRBV12-3/TRBV12-4 CASSFRDRVTGELFF
NA TRBJ1-5 TRBV6-1 CAGGTDSNQPQHF
medium-sized TRBJ2-1 TRBV6-2/TRBV6-3 CASSSLKGGPREFF
NA TRBJ1-2 TRBV5-1 CASSSGEAEGYTF
NA TRBJ2-1 TRBV11-2 CASVTGGSYEQFF
NA TRBJ1-1 TRBV19 CASSVTGGLNTEAFF
medium-sized TRBJ2-3 TRBV7-9 CASSLEDVSDTQYF
medium-sized TRBJ2-5 TRBV5-6 CASSFPDSGRETQYF
NA TRBJ2-1 TRBV5-6 CASSFPDSGTPHNEQFF
NA TRBJ2-4 TRBV24-1 CATSDFRGGDIQYF
medium-sized TRBJ1-2 TRBV6-5 CASSYSEGAGYGYTF
NA TRBJ1-6 TRBV6-1 CASIPDQTYNSPLHF
medium-sized TRBJ2-5 TRBV18 CASSTRTEETQYF
NA TRBJ2-1 TRBV6-2/TRBV6-3 CASNPTVLAGVGEQFF
NA TRBJ2-1 TRBV19 CASSIGPYEQFF
medium-sized TRBJ2-2 TRBV6-5 CASSYMHRVGTGELFF
medium-sized TRBJ2-2 TRBV6-1 CASTEGRDTGELFF
NA TRBJ2-7 TRBV28 CASSSWTVWLEQYF